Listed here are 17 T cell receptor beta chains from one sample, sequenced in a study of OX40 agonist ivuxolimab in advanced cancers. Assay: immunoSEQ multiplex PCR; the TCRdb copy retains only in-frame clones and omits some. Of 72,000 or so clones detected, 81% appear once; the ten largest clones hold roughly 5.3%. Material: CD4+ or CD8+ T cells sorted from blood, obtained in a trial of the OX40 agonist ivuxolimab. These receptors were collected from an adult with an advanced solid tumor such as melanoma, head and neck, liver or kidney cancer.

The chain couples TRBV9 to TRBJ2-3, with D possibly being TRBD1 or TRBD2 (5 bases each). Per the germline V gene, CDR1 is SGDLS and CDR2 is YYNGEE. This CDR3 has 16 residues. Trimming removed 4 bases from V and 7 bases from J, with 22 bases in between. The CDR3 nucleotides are TGTGCCAGCAGCACCAACCGGGACCTTAAGCATCATACGCAGTATTTT. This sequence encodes CASSTNRDLKHHTQYF.

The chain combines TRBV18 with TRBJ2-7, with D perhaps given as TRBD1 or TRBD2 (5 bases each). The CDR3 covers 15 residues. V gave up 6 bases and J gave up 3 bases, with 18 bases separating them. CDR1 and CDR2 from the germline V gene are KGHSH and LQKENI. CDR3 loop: CASSTSGQAGYEQYF. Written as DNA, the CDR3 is TGTGCCAGCTCCACCTCGGGGCAGGCAGGCTACGAGCAGTACTTC.

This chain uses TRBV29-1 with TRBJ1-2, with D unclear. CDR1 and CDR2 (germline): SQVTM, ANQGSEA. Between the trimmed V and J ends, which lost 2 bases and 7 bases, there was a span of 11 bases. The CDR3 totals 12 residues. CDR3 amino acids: CSVEWQDGGYTF. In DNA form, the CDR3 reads TGCAGCGTTGAATGGCAGGATGGTGGCTACACCTTC. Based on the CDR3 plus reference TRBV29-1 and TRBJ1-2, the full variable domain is SAVISQKPSRDICQRGTSLTIQCQVDSQVTMMFWYRQQPGQSLTLIATANQGSEATYESGFVIDKFPISRPNLTFSTLTVSNMSPEDSSIYLCSVEWQDGGYTFGSGTRLTVV.

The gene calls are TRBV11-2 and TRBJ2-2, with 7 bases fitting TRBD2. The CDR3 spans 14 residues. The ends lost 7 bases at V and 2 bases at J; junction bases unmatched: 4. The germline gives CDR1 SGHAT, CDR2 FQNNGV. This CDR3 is CASTRTRNTGELFF. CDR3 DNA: TGTGCCAGCACTAGGACTAGAAACACCGGGGAGCTGTTTTTT.

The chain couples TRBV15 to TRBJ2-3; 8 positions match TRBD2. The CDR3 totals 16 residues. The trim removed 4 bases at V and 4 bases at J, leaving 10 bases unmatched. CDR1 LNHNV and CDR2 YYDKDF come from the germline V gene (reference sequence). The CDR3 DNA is TGTGCCACCAGCACACAAGCGGGAGCGGCCGCAGATACGCAGTATTTT. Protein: CATSTQAGAAADTQYF.

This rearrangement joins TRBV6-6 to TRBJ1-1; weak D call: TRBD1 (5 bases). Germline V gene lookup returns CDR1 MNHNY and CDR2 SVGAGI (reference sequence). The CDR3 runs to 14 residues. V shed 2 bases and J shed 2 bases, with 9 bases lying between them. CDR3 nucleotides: TGTGCCAGCAGTTACCAGGGTATTAACACTGAAGCTTTCTTT. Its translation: CASSYQGINTEAFF.

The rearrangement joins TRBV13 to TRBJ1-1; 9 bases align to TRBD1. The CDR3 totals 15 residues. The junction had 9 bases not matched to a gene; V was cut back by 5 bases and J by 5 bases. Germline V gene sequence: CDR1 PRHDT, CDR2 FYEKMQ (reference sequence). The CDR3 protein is CASSPRTGEGTEAFF. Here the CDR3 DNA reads TGTGCCAGCAGCCCTCGGACAGGGGAAGGTACTGAAGCTTTCTTT.

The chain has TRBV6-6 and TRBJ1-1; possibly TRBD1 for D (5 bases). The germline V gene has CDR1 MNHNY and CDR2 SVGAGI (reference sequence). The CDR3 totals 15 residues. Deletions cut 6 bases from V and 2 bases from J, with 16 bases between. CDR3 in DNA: TGTGCCAGCAGCAACAACAGGCAGAGCAACACTGAAGCTTTCTTT. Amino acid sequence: CASSNNRQSNTEAFF.

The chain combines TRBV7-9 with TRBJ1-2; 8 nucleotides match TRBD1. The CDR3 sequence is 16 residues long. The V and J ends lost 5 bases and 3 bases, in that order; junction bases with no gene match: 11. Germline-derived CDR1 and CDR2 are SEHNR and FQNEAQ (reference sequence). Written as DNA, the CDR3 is TGTGCCAGCAGCGCAACGACAGGGGTCGGTGACTATGGCTACACCTTC. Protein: CASSATTGVGDYGYTF.

The CDR3 loop reads CASSLGQGMSNEQFF. CDR3 coding DNA: TGTGCCAGCAGCCTCGGACAGGGGATGTCCAATGAGCAGTTCTTC. This chain uses TRBV7-3 with TRBJ2-1; 9 nucleotides agree with TRBD1. The V gene end was trimmed by 5 bases and the J gene end by 6 bases; junction bases not matched to a gene: 8. Germline lookup yields CDR1 SGHTA and CDR2 FQGTGA. The length of the CDR3 is 15 residues.

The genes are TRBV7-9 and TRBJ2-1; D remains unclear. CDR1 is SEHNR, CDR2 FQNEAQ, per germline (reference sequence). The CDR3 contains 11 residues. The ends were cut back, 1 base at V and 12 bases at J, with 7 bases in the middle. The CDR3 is CASSLDSWQFF. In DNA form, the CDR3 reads TGTGCCAGCAGCTTAGATTCCTGGCAGTTCTTC.

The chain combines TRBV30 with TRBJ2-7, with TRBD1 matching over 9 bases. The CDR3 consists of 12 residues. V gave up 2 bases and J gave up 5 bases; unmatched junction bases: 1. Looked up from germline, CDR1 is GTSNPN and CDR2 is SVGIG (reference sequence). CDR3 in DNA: TGTGCCTGGAGTCGGGACAGGGACGAGCAGTACTTC. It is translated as CAWSRDRDEQYF.

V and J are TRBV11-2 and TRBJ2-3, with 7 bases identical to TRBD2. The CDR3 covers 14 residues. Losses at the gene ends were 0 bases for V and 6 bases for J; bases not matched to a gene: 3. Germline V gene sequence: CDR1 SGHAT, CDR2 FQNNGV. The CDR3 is CASSLDTSADTQYF. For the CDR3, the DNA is TGTGCCAGCAGCTTAGATACTAGCGCGGATACGCAGTATTTT.

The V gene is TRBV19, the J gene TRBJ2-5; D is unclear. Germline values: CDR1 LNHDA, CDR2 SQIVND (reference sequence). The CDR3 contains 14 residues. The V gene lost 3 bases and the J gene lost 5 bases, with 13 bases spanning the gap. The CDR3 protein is CASSISSKRETQYF. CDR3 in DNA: TGTGCCAGTAGTATCTCTAGTAAGCGCGAGACCCAGTACTTC.

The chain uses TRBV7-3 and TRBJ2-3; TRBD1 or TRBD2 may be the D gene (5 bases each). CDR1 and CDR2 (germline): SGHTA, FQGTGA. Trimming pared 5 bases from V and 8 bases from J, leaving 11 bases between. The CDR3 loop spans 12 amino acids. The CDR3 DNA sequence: TGTGCCAGCAGCCGCCCGGGGACTACGCAGTATTTT. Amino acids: CASSRPGTTQYF. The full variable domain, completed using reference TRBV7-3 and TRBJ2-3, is GAGVSQTPSNKVTEKGKYVELRCDPISGHTALYWYRQSLGQGPEFLIYFQGTGAADDSGLPNDRFFAVRPEGSVSTLKIQRTERGDSAVYLCASSRPGTTQYFGPGTRLTVL.

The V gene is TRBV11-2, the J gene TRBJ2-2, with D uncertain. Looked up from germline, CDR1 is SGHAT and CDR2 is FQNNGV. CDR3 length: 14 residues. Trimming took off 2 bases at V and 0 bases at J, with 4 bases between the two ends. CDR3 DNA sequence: TGTGCCAGCAGCTTACAGACGAACACCGGGGAGCTGTTTTTT. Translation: CASSLQTNTGELFF.

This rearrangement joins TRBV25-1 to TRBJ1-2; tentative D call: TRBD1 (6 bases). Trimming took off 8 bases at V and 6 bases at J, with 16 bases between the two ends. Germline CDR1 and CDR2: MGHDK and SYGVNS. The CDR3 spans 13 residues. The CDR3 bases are TGTGCCAGCCAGACAGGAGGTCGGGATGGCTACACCTTC. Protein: CASQTGGRDGYTF.